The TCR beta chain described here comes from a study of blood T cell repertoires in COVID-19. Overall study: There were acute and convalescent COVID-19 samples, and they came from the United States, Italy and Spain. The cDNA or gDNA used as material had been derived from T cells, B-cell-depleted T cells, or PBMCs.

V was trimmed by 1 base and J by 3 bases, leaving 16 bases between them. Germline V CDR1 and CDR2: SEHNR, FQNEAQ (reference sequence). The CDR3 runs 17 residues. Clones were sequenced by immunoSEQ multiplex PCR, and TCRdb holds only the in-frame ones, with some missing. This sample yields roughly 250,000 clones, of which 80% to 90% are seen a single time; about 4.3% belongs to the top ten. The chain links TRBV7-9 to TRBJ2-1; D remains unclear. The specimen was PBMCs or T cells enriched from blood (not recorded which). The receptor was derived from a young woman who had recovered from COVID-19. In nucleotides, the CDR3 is TGTGCCAGCAGCTTAGGCAGGCCCCGTCGTGACTACAATGAGCAGTTCTTC. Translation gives CASSLGRPRRDYNEQFF. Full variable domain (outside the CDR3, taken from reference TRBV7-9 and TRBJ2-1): DTGVSQNPRHKITKRGQNVTFRCDPISEHNRLYWYRQTLGQGPEFLTYFQNEAQLEKSRLLSDRFSAERPKGSFSTLEIQRTEQGDSAMYLCASSLGRPRRDYNEQFFGPGTRLTVL.